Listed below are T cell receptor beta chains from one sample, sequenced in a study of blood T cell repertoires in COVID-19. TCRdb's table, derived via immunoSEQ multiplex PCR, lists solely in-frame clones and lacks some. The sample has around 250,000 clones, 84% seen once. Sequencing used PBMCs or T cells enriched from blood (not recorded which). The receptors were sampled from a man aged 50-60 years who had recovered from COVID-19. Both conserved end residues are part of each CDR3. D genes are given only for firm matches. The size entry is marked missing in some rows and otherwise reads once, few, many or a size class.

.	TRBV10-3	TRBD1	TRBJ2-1	CAISARTGTNEQFF	TGTGCCATCAGTGCCCGGACAGGGACCAATGAGCAGTTCTTC
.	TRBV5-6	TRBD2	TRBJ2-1	CASSPPGAGANEQFF	TGTGCCAGCAGCCCCCCCGGAGCGGGAGCGAATGAGCAGTTCTTC
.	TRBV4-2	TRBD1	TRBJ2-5	CASSQANRGPAQETQYF	TGTGCCAGCAGCCAAGCGAACAGGGGGCCCGCCCAAGAGACCCAGTACTTC
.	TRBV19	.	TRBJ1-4	CASSIPARGNEKLFF	TGTGCCAGTAGTATTCCGGCCAGGGGTAATGAAAAACTGTTTTTT
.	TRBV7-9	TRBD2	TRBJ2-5	CASSLGAGGQETQYF	TGTGCCAGCAGCTTAGGTGCGGGGGGTCAAGAGACCCAGTACTTC
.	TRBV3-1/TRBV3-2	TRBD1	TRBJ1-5	CASSPADRAQPQHF	TGTGCCAGCAGCCCCGCGGACAGGGCTCAGCCCCAGCATTTT
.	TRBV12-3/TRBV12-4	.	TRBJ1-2	CASSLGVDYGYTF	TGTGCCAGCAGTTTGGGCGTCGACTATGGCTACACCTTC
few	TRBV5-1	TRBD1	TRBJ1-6	CASRKDRAGSPLHF	TGCGCCAGCAGGAAGGACAGGGCGGGTTCACCCCTCCACTTT
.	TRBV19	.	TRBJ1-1	CASKSLTRRTEAFF	TGTGCCAGTAAATCCCTAACGAGGCGCACTGAAGCTTTCTTT
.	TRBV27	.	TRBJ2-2	CASNPSRGFLNTGELFF	TGTGCCAGCAACCCGTCCCGGGGGTTTCTAAACACCGGGGAGCTGTTTTTT
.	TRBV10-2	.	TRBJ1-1	CASSEVSRGEAFF	TGCGCCAGCAGTGAGGTGAGCAGAGGTGAAGCTTTCTTT
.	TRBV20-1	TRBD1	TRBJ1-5	CSASVRDRASQPQHF	TGCAGTGCTAGTGTTCGGGACAGGGCCAGTCAGCCCCAGCATTTT
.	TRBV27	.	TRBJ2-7	CASSFNYEQYF	TGTGCCAGCAGTTTTAACTACGAGCAGTACTTC
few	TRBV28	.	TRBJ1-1	CASSLSLPGNTEAFF	TGTGCCAGCAGTTTATCCCTTCCGGGGAACACTGAAGCTTTCTTT